These 2 T cell receptor beta chains originate from one sample sequenced in a study of beta chain features in type 1 diabetes. The authors reverse transcribed all of the isolated RNA, so sequencing captured expressed TCRB transcripts. Some clones are missing from TCRdb's copy, which holds only in-frame ones; the method was immunoSEQ multiplex PCR. The sample includes about 250,000 clones, 11% to 15% of them seen just once. Input material: naive CD4+ T cells from blood. The source of these receptors is a woman in her thirties or forties in good health.

The chain employs TRBV7-2 and TRBJ2-7, with 7 bases identical to TRBD2. V gave up 5 bases and J gave up 2 bases; unmatched junction bases: 6. The CDR3 consists of 14 residues. Germline V gives CDR1 SGHTA, CDR2 FQGNSA. CDR3 bases: TGTGCCAGCAGCACTTACGGGAGGACCTACGAGCAGTACTTC. Translation gives CASSTYGRTYEQYF.

This clone turned up a few times. The chain combines TRBV7-9 with TRBJ1-2; unclear D gene. V gave up 1 base and J gave up 8 bases, with 8 bases separating them. There are 12 residues in the CDR3. Germline V lookup: CDR1 SEHNR, CDR2 FQNEAQ (reference sequence). DNA of the CDR3: TGTGCCAGCAGCTTAGATAGACACGGCTACACCTTC. It specifies CASSLDRHGYTF.